These T cell receptor beta chains were read from a single sample in a study of identifying expanded T cells in peripheral blood. Method: immunoSEQ multiplex PCR; TCRdb's copy keeps in-frame clones and lacks some. The profile shows tens of thousands of clones, about 83% of them singletons. The sequenced sample was blood. These receptor sequences come from a person aged 18-69 years in good health. The CDR3 runs from the conserved cysteine through the conserved F or W. Fields, in order: J gene, CDR3 length, V gene, D gene, clone size, CDR3 protein, CDR3 DNA. A D gene is named only where the DNA matches it firmly. Part of the rows lack a size; the others show once, few, many or a class for expanded clones.

TRBJ2-7	13	TRBV4-1	-	-	CASSQAVLYEQYF	TGCGCCAGCAGCCAAGCGGTCCTTTACGAGCAGTACTTC
TRBJ2-5	13	TRBV5-4	-	-	CATSRVFQETQYF	TGTGCCACGAGCAGGGTCTTCCAAGAGACCCAGTACTTC
TRBJ1-5	14	TRBV4-1	-	few	CASSQGSGDQPQHF	TGCGCCAGCAGCCAAGGGTCAGGAGATCAGCCCCAGCATTTT
TRBJ2-5	13	TRBV6-4	-	-	CASSDSRRETQYF	TGTGCCAGCAGTGACAGCCGACGGGAGACCCAGTACTTC
TRBJ2-6	15	TRBV21-1	-	once	CASSKGRSGANVLTF	TGTGCCAGCAGCAAAGGGCGATCTGGGGCCAACGTCCTGACTTTC
TRBJ2-1	16	TRBV5-6	TRBD2	-	CASSLGLAGAGNEQFF	TGTGCCAGCAGCTTGGGACTAGCGGGAGCCGGGAATGAGCAGTTCTTC
TRBJ2-5	17	TRBV19	TRBD2	-	CASTPGVAGGPGETQYF	TGTGCCAGTACCCCCGGGGTAGCGGGAGGGCCGGGGGAGACCCAGTACTTC
TRBJ1-2	12	TRBV25-1	TRBD1	-	CASSQGVGGYTF	TGTGCCAGCAGCCAGGGGGTGGGTGGCTACACCTTC
TRBJ1-4	14	TRBV28	-	-	CASSLVVRDEKLFF	TGTGCCAGCAGTTTGGTGGTAAGGGATGAAAAACTGTTTTTT
TRBJ2-4	18	TRBV5-8	-	-	CASSQWQIGGEAKNIQYF	TGTGCCAGCAGTCAATGGCAGATAGGGGGGGAAGCCAAAAACATTCAGTACTTC
TRBJ2-1	14	TRBV7-8	TRBD2	-	CASSLSGEYNEQFF	TGTGCCAGCAGCTTGAGCGGGGAGTACAATGAGCAGTTCTTC
TRBJ2-3	13	TRBV9	-	-	CASSVQTTDTQYF	TGTGCCAGCAGCGTCCAGACCACAGATACGCAGTATTTT
TRBJ1-2	16	TRBV6-5	-	-	CASSYQGGFNSYGYTF	TGTGCCAGCAGTTATCAAGGAGGGTTCAATTCCTATGGCTACACCTTC
TRBJ2-1	14	TRBV29-1	-	-	CSVEERAGSSEQFF	TGCAGCGTTGAAGAACGGGCGGGGAGTAGTGAGCAGTTCTTC
TRBJ2-4	18	TRBV19	-	-	CASSIQGIYLWAKNIQYF	TGTGCCAGTAGTATTCAGGGGATTTATTTGTGGGCCAAAAACATTCAGTACTTC
TRBJ2-1	13	TRBV10-2	-	-	CASSGGGLNEQFF	TGCGCCAGCAGTGGGGGCGGGCTGAATGAGCAGTTCTTC
TRBJ1-2	12	TRBV6-4	-	-	CASSGLGGGYTF	TGTGCCAGCAGTGGGCTGGGTGGAGGCTACACCTTC
TRBJ1-2	14	TRBV5-6	TRBD1	-	CASSPPDRGYGYTF	TGTGCCAGCAGCCCCCCGGACAGGGGCTATGGCTACACCTTC
TRBJ2-7	14	TRBV7-3	-	-	CASSFTPSSYEQYF	TGTGCCAGCAGCTTCACCCCTAGCTCCTACGAGCAGTACTTC
TRBJ2-3	14	TRBV7-9	TRBD1	-	CASRRQGSADTQYF	TGTGCCAGCCGACGACAGGGCTCCGCAGATACGCAGTATTTT
TRBJ2-3	16	TRBV23-1	TRBD2	-	CASSPRLAELTDTQYF	TGCGCCAGCAGTCCTCGACTAGCCGAGTTGACAGATACGCAGTATTTT
TRBJ2-1	17	TRBV18	TRBD1	-	CASSLRPGQGRYNEQFF	TGTGCCAGCTCACTGAGACCGGGACAGGGGCGATACAATGAGCAGTTCTTC
TRBJ2-7	14	TRBV19	-	-	CASSISEDTYEQYF	TGTGCCAGTAGTATTTCGGAAGACACCTACGAGCAGTACTTC
TRBJ2-3	14	TRBV25-1	TRBD1	-	CASSGDRGTDTQYF	TGTGCCAGCAGTGGGGACAGGGGTACAGATACGCAGTATTTT
TRBJ1-2	13	TRBV7-9	-	-	CASSLDPVYGYTF	TGTGCCAGCAGCTTAGATCCAGTCTATGGCTACACCTTC
TRBJ2-3	15	TRBV2	TRBD2	-	CANAAGLGGTDTQYF	TGTGCCAATGCGGCAGGACTAGGAGGCACAGATACGCAGTATTTT
TRBJ1-2	14	TRBV6-5	-	-	CASLSSGRDYGYTF	TGTGCCAGCTTGTCGTCGGGGCGGGACTATGGCTACACCTTC
TRBJ2-2	18	TRBV4-2	TRBD1	-	CASSQEGPGQGNTGELFF	TGTGCCAGCAGCCAAGAAGGTCCGGGACAGGGAAACACCGGGGAGCTGTTTTTT
TRBJ1-3	15	TRBV28	-	few	CASSLLPDSGNTIYF	TGTGCCAGCAGTTTACTGCCGGACTCTGGAAACACCATATATTTT
TRBJ2-7	14	TRBV7-8	-	few	CASSIEQGPYEQYF	TGTGCCAGCAGCATCGAACAGGGTCCCTACGAGCAGTACTTC
TRBJ1-5	14	TRBV2	-	-	CASSVARTRQPQHF	TGTGCCAGCAGTGTAGCGAGAACACGACAGCCCCAGCATTTT
TRBJ2-7	15	TRBV4-2	-	-	CASSRERAGAYEQYF	TGTGCCAGCAGCCGTGAACGGGCCGGCGCCTACGAGCAGTACTTC
TRBJ2-7	14	TRBV27	-	-	CASSHRDWGYEQYF	TGTGCCAGCAGCCACCGGGACTGGGGCTACGAGCAGTACTTC
TRBJ1-5	16	TRBV2	TRBD1	-	CASSEFGRDRDQPQHF	TGTGCCAGCAGTGAGTTTGGGCGGGACAGAGATCAGCCCCAGCATTTT
TRBJ1-2	19	TRBV11-2	-	-	CASSLAVGRQVGSNYGYTF	TGTGCCAGCAGCTTAGCGGTGGGGAGACAGGTCGGATCTAACTATGGCTACACCTTC
TRBJ2-3	14	TRBV6-5	-	once	CASSRSRDADTQYF	TGTGCCAGCAGTCGCTCCCGGGACGCAGATACGCAGTATTTT
TRBJ2-7	14	TRBV6-6	-	-	CASTPQPSSYEQYF	TGTGCCAGCACCCCTCAGCCTTCCTCCTACGAGCAGTACTTC
TRBJ2-1	16	TRBV5-4	TRBD2	-	CASSLDLAGGSNEQFF	TGTGCCAGCAGCTTGGATCTAGCGGGAGGCTCCAATGAGCAGTTCTTC
TRBJ2-1	13	TRBV28	-	-	CASIGKGDNEQFF	TGTGCCAGCATAGGTAAGGGGGACAATGAGCAGTTCTTC
TRBJ2-7	16	TRBV11-3	TRBD2	once	CASSSGLAGASYEQYF	TGTGCCAGCAGCTCCGGACTAGCGGGAGCCTCCTACGAGCAGTACTTC
TRBJ2-2	15	TRBV6-5	TRBD2	few	CASSPTSGNTGELFF	TGTGCCAGCAGCCCTACTAGCGGCAACACCGGGGAGCTGTTTTTT
TRBJ1-4	14	TRBV7-9	TRBD1	-	CASSQGQYNEKLFF	TGTGCCAGCAGCCAGGGACAGTATAATGAAAAACTGTTTTTT